This TCR beta chain was sequenced during a study of PD-L1 blockade in urothelial cancer. Study information: Patients arrived having already received 0 to 3 prior chemotherapy regimens. Findings of the study overall: Durable-benefit patients expanded tumor-associated blood clones more at 3 weeks.

The germline V and J ends were trimmed by 4 bases and 7 bases, with 7 bases remaining between them. This CDR3 is 11 amino acids long. CDR1 and CDR2 from the germline V gene are LNHDA and SQIVND (reference sequence). Sequencing was performed with immunoSEQ multiplex PCR; in TCRdb, only in-frame clones are kept and a portion is missing. The sample shows about 100,000 clones, over 80% of them seen only once. A note on this clone: Its antigen is currently unknown.

This chain links TRBV19 with TRBJ1-2; D may be TRBD1 (5 bases). The sample here was PBMCs, taken around atezolizumab (anti-PD-L1) treatment. The sequence derives from an elderly woman with urothelial cancer. CDR3: CASSTGFGYTF. The CDR3 bases are TGTGCCAGTAGTACAGGGTTTGGCTACACCTTC.